These 24 T cell receptor beta chains came from one sample sequenced in a study of STAT3 mutations in large granular lymphocyte leukemia. Here immunoSEQ multiplex PCR was the method, and the copy in TCRdb shows in-frame clones only, minus some. Here the sample spans approximately 8,000 clones, 90% to 95% being singletons. Study-level results: Every T-cell large granular lymphocyte leukemia patient had at least one immunodominant TCR beta clonotype.

Their specific antigens are unknown. The sample consisted of peripheral blood mononuclear cells. All receptors derive from a man aged 45-65 years with T-cell large granular lymphocyte leukemia. Some clones in this sample may be carry-over from other donors' samples.

In nucleotides, the CDR3 is TGCGCCAGCAGCTTGGGGGGCAGGAAGAACACCGGGGAGCTGTTTTTT. It codes for CASSLGGRKNTGELFF. The chain employs TRBV5-1 and TRBJ2-2; tentatively, D is TRBD1 (5 bases). The CDR3 is 16 amino acids. The V end was cut by 0 bases, the J end by 1 base, with 10 bases between. Germline values: CDR1 SGHRS, CDR2 YFSETQ.

The V call is TRBV27, the J call TRBJ2-7; D uncertain. Germline CDR1 is MNHEY and CDR2 is SMNVEV (reference sequence). The V gene lost 0 bases and the J gene lost 1 base, with 10 bases spanning the gap. The CDR3 spans 15 residues. As DNA, the CDR3 is TGTGCCAGCAGTTTATCATGGCTAGAATCCTACGAGCAGTACTTC. Translating gives CASSLSWLESYEQYF.

J is TRBJ2-1 and V is TRBV2; perhaps TRBD1 as D (5 bases). CDR1 and CDR2 from the germline V gene are SNHLY and FYNNEI. Between the trimmed V and J ends, which lost 8 bases and 0 bases, there was a span of 14 bases. The CDR3 runs to 15 residues. CDR3 residues: CASSRVVSSYNEQFF. CDR3 DNA sequence: TGTGCCAGCTCCAGGGTGGTGAGCTCCTACAATGAGCAGTTCTTC.

The J gene is TRBJ2-7, the V gene TRBV6-1; 7 bases are shared with TRBD1. J lost 2 bases, V lost 6 bases, and 4 bases had no gene match. The CDR3 has 13 residues. Germline V gene data show CDR1 as MNHNS and CDR2 as SASEGT. Here the CDR3 DNA reads TGTGCCAGCAGGACGGGACAGACCTACGAGCAGTACTTC. Amino acids: CASRTGQTYEQYF.

The chain employs TRBV4-3 and TRBJ2-7; 7 bases match TRBD2. The germline CDR1 and CDR2 sequences are LGHNA and YSLEER. The V gene end was trimmed by 0 bases and the J gene end by 3 bases; junction bases not matched to a gene: 8. This CDR3 contains 16 residues. The CDR3 protein is CASSQEVGGSFYEQYF. For the CDR3, the DNA is TGCGCCAGCAGCCAAGAGGTTGGCGGGAGTTTCTACGAGCAGTACTTC.

The V call is TRBV6-1, the J call TRBJ2-5; 12 bases map to TRBD2. The V gene end was trimmed by 3 bases and the J gene end by 5 bases; junction bases not matched to a gene: 4. The CDR3 is 15 amino acids. Germline V gene sequence: CDR1 MNHNS, CDR2 SASEGT. CDR3: CASSETSGSFETQYF. In DNA form, the CDR3 reads TGTGCCAGCAGTGAGACTAGCGGGAGCTTCGAGACCCAGTACTTC.

The CDR3 loop is CASSLGQDTDTQYF. CDR3 nucleotides: TGTGCCAGCAGTCTTGGACAGGACACAGATACGCAGTATTTT. V and J are TRBV28 and TRBJ2-3, with 7 positions matching TRBD1. The CDR3 loop spans 14 amino acids. V lost 5 bases to trimming and J lost 2 bases; unmatched junction nucleotides: 4. Germline assignment: CDR1 MDHEN and CDR2 SYDVKM.

The rearrangement uses TRBV5-4 and TRBJ2-1, with 10 bases that match TRBD2. The V segment lost 4 bases and the J segment 12 bases; nucleotides outside the gene matches: 7. The CDR3 runs 13 residues. Germline V gene data show CDR1 as SGHNT and CDR2 as YYREEE (reference sequence). CDR3 DNA sequence: TGTGCCAGCAGCACGGGACTAGCGTCGGTGCAGTTCTTC. It encodes CASSTGLASVQFF. The full variable domain, completed using reference TRBV5-4 and TRBJ2-1, is ETGVTQSPTHLIKTRGQQVTLRCSSQSGHNTVSWYQQALGQGPQFIFQYYREEENGRGNFPPRFSGLQFPNYSSELNVNALELDDSALYLCASSTGLASVQFFGPGTRLTVL.

The DNA for the CDR3 is TGTGCCAGCAGCCTGGGACAGGCGACCACAGATACGCAGTATTTT. Translated: CASSLGQATTDTQYF. The rearrangement links TRBV11-2 to TRBJ2-3; 8 bases fit TRBD1. There are 15 residues in the CDR3. With 5 bases clipped from V and 2 bases from J, the junction kept 6 bases outside the gene matches. Germline-derived CDR1 and CDR2 are SGHAT and FQNNGV.

This rearrangement joins TRBV5-4 to TRBJ2-5, with 9 bases lining up with TRBD2. Germline trimming cut 4 bases from V and 1 base from J; bases unmatched to any gene: 8. This CDR3 contains 16 residues. The germline gives CDR1 SGHNT, CDR2 YYREEE (reference sequence). The CDR3 DNA reads as TGTGCCAGCAGCCAGCGGGCGGGGGGGAGCCAAGAGACCCAGTACTTC. This codes for CASSQRAGGSQETQYF. Based on the CDR3 plus reference TRBV5-4 and TRBJ2-5, the full variable domain is ETGVTQSPTHLIKTRGQQVTLRCSSQSGHNTVSWYQQALGQGPQFIFQYYREEENGRGNFPPRFSGLQFPNYSSELNVNALELDDSALYLCASSQRAGGSQETQYFGPGTRLLVL.

The chain combines TRBV5-1 with TRBJ1-2; 8 bases match TRBD1. The germline CDR1 and CDR2 sequences are SGHRS and YFSETQ. The CDR3 contains 15 residues. With 0 bases clipped from V and 2 bases from J, the junction kept 3 bases outside the gene matches. In nucleotides, the CDR3 is TGCGCCAGCAGCTTGGGGGACAGGCGGAACTATGGCTACACCTTC. This encodes CASSLGDRRNYGYTF. Looking up the rest from reference TRBV5-1 and TRBJ1-2 gives the full variable domain: KAGVTQTPRYLIKTRGQQVTLSCSPISGHRSVSWYQQTPGQGLQFLFEYFSETQRNKGNFPGRFSGRQFSNSRSEMNVSTLELGDSALYLCASSLGDRRNYGYTFGSGTRLTVV.

V and J are TRBV5-1 and TRBJ2-3; 8 nucleotides align to TRBD1. With V trimmed by 0 bases and J by 2 bases, 5 bases remained unmatched. The CDR3 totals 16 residues. CDR1 and CDR2 from the germline V gene are SGHRS and YFSETQ. CDR3 residues: CASSLGSGQDTDTQYF. The CDR3 region has the DNA TGCGCCAGCAGCTTGGGATCGGGACAGGACACAGATACGCAGTATTTT. The full variable domain, its missing parts supplied by reference TRBV5-1 and TRBJ2-3, is KAGVTQTPRYLIKTRGQQVTLSCSPISGHRSVSWYQQTPGQGLQFLFEYFSETQRNKGNFPGRFSGRQFSNSRSEMNVSTLELGDSALYLCASSLGSGQDTDTQYFGPGTRLTVL.

This rearrangement joins TRBV9 to TRBJ2-3; the match to TRBD2 covers 9 bases. This CDR3 contains 15 residues. The J segment lost 7 bases and the V segment lost 4 bases, leaving 10 bases of the junction unmatched. The germline CDR1 and CDR2 sequences are SGDLS and YYNGEE. CDR3: CASSSLRGGINTQYF. CDR3 nucleotides: TGTGCCAGCAGCTCCCTGCGGGGGGGCATCAATACGCAGTATTTT.

The chain combines TRBV5-4 with TRBJ2-3, with D hard to call. In germline, CDR1 is SGHNT, CDR2 YYREEE (reference sequence). This CDR3 has 15 amino acids. V was cut by 0 bases and J by 0 bases, with 8 bases left in between. The CDR3 loop reads CASSLGDRSTDTQYF. DNA for the CDR3: TGTGCCAGCAGCTTGGGTGACCGAAGCACAGATACGCAGTATTTT.

A single count supports this clone. The chain is built from TRBV1 and TRBJ2-7; no DNA check was done on the table's D call, TRBD1. TRBV1 is designated a pseudogene. This CDR3 spans 14 amino acids. The CDR3 sequence: CTSSPNREDYEQYF. The DNA for the CDR3 is TGCACCAGCAGCCCAAACAGGGAAGACTACGAGCAGTACTTC.

The J gene is TRBJ1-6, the V gene TRBV5-4, with a possible D match to TRBD1 (5 bases). Germline V CDR1 and CDR2: SGHNT, YYREEE (reference sequence). The V gene lost 0 bases and the J gene lost 9 bases, with 13 bases spanning the gap. CDR3 length: 15 residues. The DNA of the CDR3 is TGTGCCAGCAGCTTGGACGTCAGGGTTGGTTCACCCCTCCACTTT. Its protein product is CASSLDVRVGSPLHF.

The CDR3 region is CASSLDSPGQPQHF. The CDR3 bases are TGTGCCAGCAGCTTAGACAGCCCAGGGCAGCCCCAGCATTTT. This chain connects TRBV7-9 to TRBJ1-5; possible D gene TRBD1, 5 bases. CDR3 length: 14 residues. In germline, CDR1 is SEHNR, CDR2 FQNEAQ (reference sequence). The ends were cut back, 1 base at V and 7 bases at J, with 11 bases in the middle.

This clone was picked up a small number of times. V usage is TRBV2 and J usage is TRBJ1-6; TRBD1 is a possible D gene (6 bases). The CDR3 length is 13 residues. V lost 6 bases to trimming and J lost 7 bases, with 10 bases between them. CDR1 and CDR2 from the germline V gene are SNHLY and FYNNEI. The DNA of the CDR3 is TGTGCCAGCAGACAGGGCCTCAATTCACCCCTCCACTTT. It translates to CASRQGLNSPLHF.

The chain has TRBV7-9 and TRBJ2-2, with 8 nucleotides matching TRBD2. This CDR3 has 14 residues. V trimming: 4 bases; J trimming: 7 bases; junction bases outside the gene matches: 5. In germline, CDR1 is SEHNR, CDR2 FQNEAQ (reference sequence). This CDR3 reads CASSSGLVHGELFF. CDR3 nucleotides: TGTGCCAGCAGCTCGGGACTAGTCCACGGGGAGCTGTTTTTT. Variable domain in full (rest from reference TRBV7-9 and TRBJ2-2): DTGVSQNPRHKITKRGQNVTFRCDPISEHNRLYWYRQTLGQGPEFLTYFQNEAQLEKSRLLSDRFSAERPKGSFSTLEIQRTEQGDSAMYLCASSSGLVHGELFFGEGSRLTVL.

This clone came up once. The gene calls are TRBV5-1 and TRBJ1-2; D perhaps matches TRBD1 (6 bases). Germline V CDR1 and CDR2: SGHRS, YFSETQ. The CDR3 totals 16 residues. Between the trimmed V and J ends, which lost 2 bases and 4 bases, there was a span of 18 bases. CDR3 region: CASSLDEGRGVYGYTF. As DNA, the CDR3 is TGCGCCAGCAGCTTAGACGAGGGAAGGGGGGTCTATGGCTACACCTTC. The variable domain in full, completed from reference TRBV5-1 and TRBJ1-2, reads KAGVTQTPRYLIKTRGQQVTLSCSPISGHRSVSWYQQTPGQGLQFLFEYFSETQRNKGNFPGRFSGRQFSNSRSEMNVSTLELGDSALYLCASSLDEGRGVYGYTFGSGTRLTVV.

The chain carries TRBV25-1 and TRBJ2-7; 10 nucleotides agree with TRBD1. V was clipped by 2 bases and J by 7 bases; unmatched bases: 11. CDR3 length: 16 amino acids. Germline lookup yields CDR1 MGHDK and CDR2 SYGVNS. The CDR3 loop reads CASSEEGGQGGLEQYF. The CDR3 DNA sequence: TGTGCCAGCAGTGAAGAGGGCGGACAGGGGGGCCTGGAGCAGTACTTC.

The genes are TRBV5-4 and TRBJ2-3; the match to TRBD2 covers 10 bases. J lost 2 bases, V lost 4 bases, and 13 bases had no gene match. The germline V gene encodes CDR1 SGHNT and CDR2 YYREEE (reference sequence). The CDR3 totals 18 residues. This CDR3 reads CASSGIGPSGRATDTQYF. CDR3 DNA: TGTGCCAGCAGCGGTATAGGGCCCAGCGGGAGGGCCACAGATACGCAGTATTTT.

This chain uses TRBV7-2 with TRBJ2-7, with a tentative D call TRBD1 (6 bases). Trimming cost V 3 bases and J 5 bases, with 14 bases left between them. Germline V lookup: CDR1 SGHTA, CDR2 FQGNSA. The CDR3 length is 14 residues. CDR3 amino acids: CASSLDGTLDEQYF. The CDR3 DNA reads as TGTGCCAGCAGCTTGGACGGGACACTGGACGAGCAGTACTTC. The full variable domain, with the rest looked up from reference TRBV7-2 and TRBJ2-7, is GAGVSQSPSNKVTEKGKDVELRCDPISGHTALYWYRQSLGQGLEFLIYFQGNSAPDKSGLPSDRFSAERTGGSVSTLTIQRTQQEDSAVYLCASSLDGTLDEQYFGPGTRLTVT.

The chain couples TRBV29-1 to TRBJ2-1; D might be TRBD1 (6 bases). The V and J ends lost 6 bases and 0 bases respectively, with 12 bases between them. Looked up from germline, CDR1 is SQVTM and CDR2 is ANQGSEA. This CDR3 has 14 residues. CDR3 DNA sequence: TGCAGCGTGGTAGGACAGAGCTCCTACAATGAGCAGTTCTTC. It is translated as CSVVGQSSYNEQFF.